The present entry profiles one TCR beta chain with its context. Its recognized antigen is unknown. Base qualities are missing; no much larger clone stands one base away. CD8 naive samples were CD45RO-negative cells positively selected for CCR7, giving a CD45RA+CCR7+ population that excluded TemRA cells. Healthy HIV-negative adults with no recently reported acute infections or vaccinations were included as donors. All donors were Caucasian adults living in Nashville, Tennessee, USA. After blood collection by leukapheresis, PBMCs were isolated using Ficoll-Histopaque density gradient centrifugation and then cryopreserved in the vapor phase of liquid nitrogen. Analytical flow cytometry was used to check the purity and quantity of each magnetically sorted T cell population. From each sorted fraction, genomic DNA was isolated and quantified by UV absorbance on a Nanodrop 2000c. The data stem from a study of shared clonotypes between healthy human individuals (TCRdb year 2020). Background on the whole study: A couple of women and a few men aged 18 to 49 years were included in the cohort. For each donor, CD4 naive and CD4 memory were each given three plates, CD8 naive was given two plates, and CD8 memory was given one plate. The study deeply sequenced blood TCR repertoires of about 5 healthy adults to estimate repertoire size and the extent of clonotype sharing between individuals. Libraries were prepared and TCR repertoires were sequenced by different laboratories using diverse techniques, in order to increase sequencing depth and limit assay-specific biases. Per donor, leukapheresis produced somewhere between about 0.94 and 9 billion PBMCs.

Reading from cysteine to phenylalanine, the CDR3 counts 18 amino acids. The retained sequence is limited to the CDR3, 54 bases, with the frame set at the first base. Reading the germline V gene gives CDR1 MDHEN and CDR2 SYDVKM. V has 1 base trimmed and J has 8 bases trimmed; junction bases matching no gene number 14. Overall results and qualifications from the work: Sampling was restricted to blood, and TCR repertoires in tissue are likely to differ from TCR repertoires in blood. Compared with non-shared clonotypes, clonotypes shared by all four sorted-subset donors had higher generation probabilities. Pairwise subsampling led to the expectation that sequencing depth would affect the degree of clonotype sharing among donors. The genetic and exposure-history diversity represented was limited by the small number of donors. Across a few donors, around 5% of naive CD4, roughly 3.4% of naive CD8, about 2% of memory CD4, and approximately 0.4% of memory CD8 clonotypes were shared. Larger estimated clonotype richness was generally found for naive subsets than for memory subsets. Even with the large sequencing depth, rarefaction of the sorted-subset datasets indicated that sequencing was incomplete.

TCR CDR3 regions were amplified from genomic DNA by multiplex PCR using the deep immunoSEQ assay. Extracted genomic DNA from each cell subset was spread evenly across all wells of several immunoSEQ 96-well plates, with each plate serving as a replicate. For sorted subsets, approximately 190 ng of genomic DNA, equivalent to around 30,000 T cell genomes, went into each replicate PCR. The purified libraries were quantified using a Qubit 3.0 fluorometer, sized with a Bioanalyzer 2100, and then quantified again using the KAPA Library Quantification kit. Each immunoSEQ 96-well plate was sequenced on its own single-read 150-cycle Illumina NextSeq 550 flow cell. The paper's processing steps were these. Because the immunoSEQ output held only junctional sequences and lacked quality scores, the filtering could not match the filtering applied to full-length reads. To assign V/J genes and CDR3, sequences were annotated using PyIR, a Python wrapper for IgBLAST v1.9, with IMGT germline references. Any read was removed if the V/J assignment was weak (E-value above 1e-6), the CDR3 was missing, or the read contained stop codons, out-of-frame junctions, or ambiguous translated residues. V3J clonotypes were defined by identical inferred V gene, J gene, and CDR3 amino acid sequence. Percentage overlap between repertoires was computed as shared unique clonotypes divided by the size of the smaller repertoire. RTK rarefaction, the Chao1 estimator, and Recon v2.1 estimates of unobserved clonotypes were used to assess repertoire richness. For all TCRbeta clonotypes obtained by the gDNA method from four donors, generation probabilities were computed with OLGA. The table was pulled from immuneACCESS by TCRdb, which kept in-frame rearrangements only. Such tables lose some clones; where checked, under half of the loss comes from unresolved V genes, and the rest has no known cause. That table gives V, J and clone size, and the DNA gave D and trimming. Within this sample are 2 million to 2.5 million clones, with approximately 94% of them counted one time only. 0.9% to 1.4% of the sample is taken by the ten largest.

Sequenced material: naive CD8+ T cells sorted from blood. Sample cell subset or site, as interpreted from the label and publication: CD45RA+CCR7+. The chain is assembled from TRBV28 and TRBJ2-1; 10 central nucleotides agree with TRBD1. This sequence originates from a man younger than 35 in good health. The sequence in DNA is TGTGCCAGCAGTTTATCCCATCTCTCACGGACAGGGGGGGATGAGCAGTTCTTC. Its protein is CASSLSHLSRTGGDEQFF.